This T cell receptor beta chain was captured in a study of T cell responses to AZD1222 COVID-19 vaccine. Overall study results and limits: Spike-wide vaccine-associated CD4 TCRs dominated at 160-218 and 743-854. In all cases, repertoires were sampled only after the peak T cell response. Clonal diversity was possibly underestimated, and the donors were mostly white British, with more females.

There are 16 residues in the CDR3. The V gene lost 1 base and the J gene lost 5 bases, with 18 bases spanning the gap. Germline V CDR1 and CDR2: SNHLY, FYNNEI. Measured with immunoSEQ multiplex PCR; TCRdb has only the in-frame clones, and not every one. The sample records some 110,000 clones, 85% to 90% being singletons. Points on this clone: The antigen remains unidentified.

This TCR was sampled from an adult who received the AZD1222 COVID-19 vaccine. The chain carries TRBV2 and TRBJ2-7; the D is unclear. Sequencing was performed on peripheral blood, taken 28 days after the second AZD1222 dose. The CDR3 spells CASSEGGQANVHEQYF. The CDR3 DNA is TGTGCCAGCAGTGAAGGAGGTCAGGCTAACGTCCACGAGCAGTACTTC.